The present T cell receptor beta chain was sequenced within a study of T cells after yellow fever vaccination. Study results and caveats: FACS-sorted repertoires could harbor abundant contaminating bulk-population clonotypes. Some clonotypes, a small share, were shared between CD4 and CD8 compartments. Most clones from primary vaccination resurfaced after the booster (around 97% CD4, over 75% CD8).

This clonotype came up many times. Antigen specificity is unknown. The CDR3 spans 13 residues. V shed 2 bases and J 11 bases; nucleotides not matched to a gene: 6. CDR1 is LGHNA and CDR2 is YSLEER in the germline V gene. The 5'RACE template-switching step produced TCR cDNA and added a universal primer site and UMIs. In TCRdb, the 5' RACE reads were re-called with MiXCR into one record per CDR3 protein. The sample contains about 340,000 distinct CDR3 sequences, approximately 4% of which appear only once. The chain has TRBV4-3 and TRBJ2-3; 8 bases agree with TRBD2. The TCR originated in a man between 18 and 29 years old who received the YFV17D yellow fever vaccine. Sequenced here: PBMCs, sampled 5 days after the yellow fever booster vaccination. The CDR3 bases are TGCGCCAGCAGCCAAAATTCAGCGGGGGAGCAGTATTTT. Its protein product is CASSQNSAGEQYF.